This TCR beta chain was captured in a study of shared clonotypes between healthy human individuals. Overall study results and limits: Estimated clonotype richness was generally higher in naive than memory subsets. Shared clonotypes: about 5% naive CD4, about 3.5% naive CD8, over 2% memory CD4, 0.4% to 0.45% memory CD8. Expectations were that clonotype sharing among donors would be affected by sequencing depth.

Notes on this clone: No antigen is known for it.

Measured with immunoSEQ multiplex PCR; TCRdb has only the in-frame clones, and not every one. The sample shows about 2.4 million clones, under 95% of them seen only once. The sequenced material came from naive CD4+ T cells from PBMCs. Noted subset: CD45RA+ positively selected. The sequence derives from a man aged 18-30 years in good health. Some clones in this sample may be carry-over from other donors' samples.

CDR3 DNA sequence: TGTGCCATCAGTCCAACCGGAGGGACAGGGGATGGCTACACCTTC. Its protein is CAISPTGGTGDGYTF. This sequence joins TRBV10-3 and TRBJ1-2; 10 bases map to TRBD1. Germline V CDR1 and CDR2: ENHRY, SYGVKD. J gave up 6 bases and V 5 bases, and 9 bases lay outside the gene matches. This CDR3 region has 15 residues.